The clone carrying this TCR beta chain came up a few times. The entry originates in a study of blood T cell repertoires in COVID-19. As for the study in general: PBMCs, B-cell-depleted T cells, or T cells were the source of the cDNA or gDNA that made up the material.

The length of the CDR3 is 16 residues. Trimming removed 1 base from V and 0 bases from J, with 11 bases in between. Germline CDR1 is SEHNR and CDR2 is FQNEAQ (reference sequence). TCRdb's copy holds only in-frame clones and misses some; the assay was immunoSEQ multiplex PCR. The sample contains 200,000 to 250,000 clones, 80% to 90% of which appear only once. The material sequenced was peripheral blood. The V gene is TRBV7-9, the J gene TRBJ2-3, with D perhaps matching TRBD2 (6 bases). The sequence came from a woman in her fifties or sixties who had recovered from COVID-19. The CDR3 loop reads CASSLGLGVSTDTQYF. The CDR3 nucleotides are TGTGCCAGCAGCTTAGGACTAGGCGTAAGCACAGATACGCAGTATTTT.